Listed below are T cell receptor beta chains from one sample, sequenced in a study of Tregs in tolerant kidney transplant recipients. Measured with immunoSEQ multiplex PCR; TCRdb has only the in-frame clones, and not every one. The data contain 40,000 to 50,000 clones, about 92% of them seen just once; the ten biggest clones take up roughly 16%. This specimen consisted of CD8+ T cells from blood (PBMCs), obtained 12 months after the transplant. The receptors shown here come from a human patient who received a combined kidney and bone marrow transplant. The graft donor may account for some of the T cells. Each CDR3 is given without its conserved first and last residue.

v_gene,CDR3aa
TRBV5-4,ASSSRGAGEETQY
TRBV6-6,ASKGGTGRSYEQY
TRBV5-4,ASSLEGRVRPNTEAF
TRBV5-1,ASSLVVGRGTGELF
TRBV4-1,ASSQLGLAGDSYEQY
TRBV4-1,ASSQDWLGTDTQY
TRBV7-8,ASSLALTGGNLYTEAF
TRBV27,ASSLLSATGSAIPPLH
TRBV6-5,ASSALISGIIGQY
TRBV9,ASSATSRDRELGYGYT
TRBV10-3,AISDPDRLESIGHNSPLH
TRBV27,ASRSGVSTYEQH
TRBV6-1,ASSEPGQPNYEQY
TRBV14,ASSPDYYTGELF
TRBV30,AWSAGGGTDTQY
TRBV28,ASSTPYLKPGQGLDANTGELF
TRBV4-3,ASSQDRGSFVSQF
TRBV5-1,ASSARDRGYNEQF
TRBV7-8,ASSLIAVTVNEKLF
TRBV11-2,ASSLSTGNQPQH
TRBV19,ASSNGGEAF
TRBV19,ASSATLGYTEAF
TRBV21-1,ASLLPGQGATGYT
TRBV2,ASSDTGDPSYEQY
TRBV9,ASSFGQNEKLF
TRBV9,ASSVSETAGEQY
TRBV27,ASARPTSTDTQY
TRBV7-9,ASSNRDRPHYEQY
TRBV7-9,ASRAGNTDTQY
TRBV4-2,ASSPPNQQDTQY
TRBV11-3,ASVGTENTEAF
TRBV7-3,ASSSDGSSYNEQF
TRBV6-5,ASRPGFFDEQF
TRBV28,ASSLSGRNSPLH
TRBV21-1,AVYNRGNAGAGNTIY
TRBV11-1,ASSVSTGGSEQY
TRBV9,ASSGGQPDYGYT
TRBV2,ASSGWTENTEAF
TRBV6-1,ASSEASGSSYEQY
TRBV5-1,ASSQDRVWDGYT
TRBV4-1,ASSQSGLKPDTQY
TRBV28,ASSLRATEAF
TRBV19,ASRSTGGFPYEQY
TRBV4-1,ASSHRTSGSHEQY
TRBV27,ASSLSSGELF
TRBV7-8,ASSLSLAGTYEQY
TRBV5-6,ASSLGRRLLSYEQY
TRBV5-4,ASSRGQGAIQPHGYT
TRBV27,ASSLSGQGNEQY
TRBV4-3,ASSQAPMGVETQY
TRBV5-6,ASSPDRVWTEAF
TRBV5-1,ASSLSSGIMGEQF
TRBV7-6,ASSLGGLAGFDEQF
TRBV7-8,ASRYGTSGRTDTQY
TRBV11-2,ASSLVAYEQF